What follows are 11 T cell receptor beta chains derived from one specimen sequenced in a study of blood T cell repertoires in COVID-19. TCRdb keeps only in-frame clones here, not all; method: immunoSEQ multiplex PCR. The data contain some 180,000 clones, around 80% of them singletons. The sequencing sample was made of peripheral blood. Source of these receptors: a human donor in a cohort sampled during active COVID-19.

The CDR3 nucleotides read TGTGCCAGCAGTCCCGGGACAGTGCCCTACGAGCAGTACTTC. This translates into CASSPGTVPYEQYF. The V call is TRBV6-5, the J call TRBJ2-7; the match to TRBD1 covers 7 bases. The CDR3 runs 14 residues. Germline V CDR1 and CDR2: MNHEY, SVGAGI. The V gene end was trimmed by 5 bases and the J gene end by 2 bases; junction bases not matched to a gene: 6.

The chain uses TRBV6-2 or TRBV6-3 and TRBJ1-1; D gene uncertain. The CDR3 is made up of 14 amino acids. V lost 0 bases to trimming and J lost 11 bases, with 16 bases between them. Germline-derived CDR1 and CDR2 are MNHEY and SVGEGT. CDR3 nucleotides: TGTGCCAGCAGTTACTCCGGCAGGAGGGATGTGGCTTTCTTT. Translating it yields CASSYSGRRDVAFF.

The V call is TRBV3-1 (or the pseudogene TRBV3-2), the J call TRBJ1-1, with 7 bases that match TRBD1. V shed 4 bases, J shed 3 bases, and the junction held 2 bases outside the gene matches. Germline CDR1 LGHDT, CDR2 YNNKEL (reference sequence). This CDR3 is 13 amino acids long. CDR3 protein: CASSPRGDTEAFF. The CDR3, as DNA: TGTGCCAGCAGCCCCAGGGGGGACACTGAAGCTTTCTTT.

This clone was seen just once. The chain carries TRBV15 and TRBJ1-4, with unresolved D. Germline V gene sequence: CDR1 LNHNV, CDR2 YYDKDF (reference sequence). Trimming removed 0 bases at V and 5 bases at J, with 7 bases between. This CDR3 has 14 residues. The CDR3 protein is CATSRDRGNEKLFF. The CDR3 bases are TGTGCCACCAGCAGAGATAGAGGGAATGAAAAACTGTTTTTT. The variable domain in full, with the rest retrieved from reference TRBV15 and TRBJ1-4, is DAMVIQNPRYQVTQFGKPVTLSCSQTLNHNVMYWYQQKSSQAPKLLFHYYDKDFNNEADTPDNFQSRRPNTSFCFLDIRSPGLGDTAMYLCATSRDRGNEKLFFGSGTQLSVL.

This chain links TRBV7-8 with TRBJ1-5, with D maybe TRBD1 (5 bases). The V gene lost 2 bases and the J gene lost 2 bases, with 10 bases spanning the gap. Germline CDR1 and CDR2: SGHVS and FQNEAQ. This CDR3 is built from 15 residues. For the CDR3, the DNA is TGTGCCAGCAGCTTATTATGGGGGGGCAATCAGCCCCAGCATTTT. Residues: CASSLLWGGNQPQHF.

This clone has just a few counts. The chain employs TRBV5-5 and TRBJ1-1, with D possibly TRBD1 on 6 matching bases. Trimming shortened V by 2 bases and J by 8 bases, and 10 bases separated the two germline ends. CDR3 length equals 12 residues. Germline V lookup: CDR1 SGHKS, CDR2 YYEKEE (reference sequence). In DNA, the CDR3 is TGTGCCAGCAGCTTCACAGGGAGCGAAGCTTTCTTT. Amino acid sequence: CASSFTGSEAFF.

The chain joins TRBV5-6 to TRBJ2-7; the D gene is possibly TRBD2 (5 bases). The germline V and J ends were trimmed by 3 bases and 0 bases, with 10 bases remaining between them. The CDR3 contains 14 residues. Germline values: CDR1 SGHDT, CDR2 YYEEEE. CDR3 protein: CASSWEGSSYEQYF. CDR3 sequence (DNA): TGTGCCAGCAGCTGGGAAGGGAGCTCCTACGAGCAGTACTTC.

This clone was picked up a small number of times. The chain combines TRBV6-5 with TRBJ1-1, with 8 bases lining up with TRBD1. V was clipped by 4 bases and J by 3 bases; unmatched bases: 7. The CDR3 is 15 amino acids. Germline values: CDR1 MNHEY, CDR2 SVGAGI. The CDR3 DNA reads TGTGCCAGCAGTTCGCATCAGGGGGCTTACACTGAAGCTTTCTTT. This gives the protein CASSSHQGAYTEAFF.

CDR3 region: CASSSGTDYNEQFF. CDR3 coding DNA: TGCGCCAGCAGCTCGGGGACAGACTACAATGAGCAGTTCTTC. The chain joins TRBV5-1 to TRBJ2-1; 7 bases agree with TRBD1. The ends lost 3 bases at V and 3 bases at J; junction bases unmatched: 3. The CDR3 contains 14 residues. The germline V gene has CDR1 SGHRS and CDR2 YFSETQ.

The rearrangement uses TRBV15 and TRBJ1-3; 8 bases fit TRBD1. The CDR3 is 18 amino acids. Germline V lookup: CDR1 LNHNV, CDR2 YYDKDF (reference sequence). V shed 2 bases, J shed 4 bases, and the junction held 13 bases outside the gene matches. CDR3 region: CATSRTLRLQGEGNTIYF. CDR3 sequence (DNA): TGTGCCACCAGCAGAACACTCCGATTACAGGGGGAAGGAAACACCATATATTTT. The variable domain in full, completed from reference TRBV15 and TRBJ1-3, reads DAMVIQNPRYQVTQFGKPVTLSCSQTLNHNVMYWYQQKSSQAPKLLFHYYDKDFNNEADTPDNFQSRRPNTSFCFLDIRSPGLGDTAMYLCATSRTLRLQGEGNTIYFGEGSWLTVV.

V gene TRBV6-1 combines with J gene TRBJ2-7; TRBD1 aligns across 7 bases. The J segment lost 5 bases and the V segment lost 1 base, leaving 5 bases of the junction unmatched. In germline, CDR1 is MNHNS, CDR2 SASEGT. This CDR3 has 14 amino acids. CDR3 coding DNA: TGTGCCAGCAGTGAAGGGGGGACAGCGGACGAGCAGTACTTC. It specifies CASSEGGTADEQYF.